Below, 31 T cell receptor beta chains from the same sample are listed, as sequenced in a study of blood T cell repertoires in COVID-19. TCRdb's copy holds only in-frame clones and misses some; the assay was immunoSEQ multiplex PCR. The table has tens of thousands of clones, about 70% seen once; the top ten hold over 11%. Sequencing input: peripheral blood. The origin of the receptors is a woman aged 70-85 years with acute or convalescent COVID-19.

V gene TRBV5-1 combines with J gene TRBJ2-3, with D possibly being TRBD1 (5 bases). Germline CDR1 is SGHRS and CDR2 is YFSETQ. V was clipped by 2 bases and J by 2 bases, with 21 bases between them. This CDR3 spans 18 amino acids. The chain's CDR3 is CASSLSTPRQSYTDTQYF. The CDR3 DNA is TGCGCCAGCAGCTTATCAACCCCGAGACAGAGCTACACAGATACGCAGTATTTT.

This sequence joins TRBV7-9 and TRBJ2-2; possibly TRBD2 for D (6 bases). The CDR3 loop spans 13 amino acids. V shed 1 base and J shed 7 bases, with 7 bases lying between them. Germline CDR1 reads SEHNR; CDR2 reads FQNEAQ (reference sequence). In DNA, the CDR3 is TGTGCCAGCAGCTTAGAGGGAGGCGGGGAGCTGTTTTTT. Translating it yields CASSLEGGGELFF.

The chain is built from TRBV19 and TRBJ1-3; the match to TRBD1 covers 9 bases. Trimming removed 6 bases from V and 3 bases from J; junction bases left unmatched: 6. This CDR3 comprises 15 residues. Germline CDR1 LNHDA, CDR2 SQIVND (reference sequence). Here the CDR3 DNA reads TGTGCCAGTAGCCCACAGGGGGCTGGTGGAAACACCATATATTTT. As protein: CASSPQGAGGNTIYF. The complete variable domain, with remaining parts taken from reference TRBV19 and TRBJ1-3, reads DGGITQSPKYLFRKEGQNVTLSCEQNLNHDAMYWYRQDPGQGLRLIYYSQIVNDFQKGDIAEGYSVSREKKESFPLTVTSAQKNPTAFYLCASSPQGAGGNTIYFGEGSWLTVV.

CDR3 residues: CASSVTGGLEFF. Here the CDR3 DNA reads TGTGCCAGCAGCGTGACGGGGGGGCTAGAGTTCTTC. The V and J genes are TRBV6-5 and TRBJ2-1; 8 bases fit TRBD2. V trimming: 6 bases; J trimming: 14 bases; junction bases outside the gene matches: 9. Germline CDR1 MNHEY, CDR2 SVGAGI. This CDR3 region has 12 residues.

This clone was detected only once. V usage is TRBV10-2 and J usage is TRBJ1-1; D ambiguous. This CDR3 is 14 amino acids long. Germline CDR1 WSHSY, CDR2 SAAADI. Trimming took off 2 bases at V and 1 base at J, with 8 bases between the two ends. The DNA for the CDR3 is TGCGCCAGCAGTGAGCAGGTCGCGAACACTGAAGCTTTCTTT. This encodes CASSEQVANTEAFF.

This clone was detected a few times. This sequence joins TRBV5-1 and TRBJ2-5; D call uncertain. V lost 2 bases, J lost 5 bases, and 10 bases lay in between. The CDR3 has 13 amino acids. CDR1 SGHRS and CDR2 YFSETQ come from the germline V gene. CDR3 amino acids: CASSFQTGETQYF. Written as DNA, the CDR3 is TGCGCCAGCAGCTTCCAAACCGGGGAGACCCAGTACTTC.

The gene calls are TRBV7-7 and TRBJ1-1; unclear D gene. CDR1 and CDR2 from the germline V gene are SSHAT and FNYEAQ (reference sequence). This CDR3 region has 14 residues. The germline V and J ends were trimmed by 6 bases and 6 bases, with 17 bases remaining between them. Written as DNA, the CDR3 is TGTGCCAGCAGTCCGCAGATCCTAGTCCCTGAAGCTTTCTTT. Protein product: CASSPQILVPEAFF.

The J gene is TRBJ1-2, the V gene TRBV5-4; TRBD1 matches 10 bases. Germline CDR1 SGHNT, CDR2 YYREEE (reference sequence). The CDR3 has 19 residues. V lost 0 bases to trimming and J lost 0 bases; unmatched junction nucleotides: 11. CDR3 coding DNA: TGTGCCAGCAGCTTGGAGAGGGGGGGGACAGGGGTAACTAACTATGGCTACACCTTC. It codes for CASSLERGGTGVTNYGYTF.

The chain has TRBV6-5 and TRBJ1-2, with a tentative D call TRBD1 (5 bases). CDR1 and CDR2 (germline): MNHEY, SVGAGI. Trimming pared 6 bases from V and 8 bases from J, leaving 22 bases between. The CDR3 extends over 15 amino acids. Here the CDR3 reads CASSFRLNPQGGYTF. DNA of the CDR3: TGTGCCAGCAGCTTCCGACTTAATCCCCAGGGAGGCTACACCTTC.

This clone showed up many times. This chain uses TRBV9 with TRBJ2-5; 12 positions match TRBD2. The CDR3 loop spans 15 amino acids. Trimming took 5 bases from V and 1 from J; bases not matched to a gene: 3. CDR1 is SGDLS, CDR2 YYNGEE, per germline. The CDR3 DNA reads TGTGCCAGCAGTTCTAGCGGGGGGGTCCAAGAGACCCAGTACTTC. As protein: CASSSSGGVQETQYF.

The chain has TRBV10-2 and TRBJ2-1; TRBD1 matches 9 bases. Germline CDR1 reads WSHSY; CDR2 reads SAAADI. V lost 2 bases, J lost 7 bases, and 6 bases stayed unmatched. CDR3 length: 15 residues. DNA for the CDR3: TGCGCCAGCAGTGAGCCAACAGGGGGCAAAAATGAGCAGTTCTTC. It translates to CASSEPTGGKNEQFF.

This clone was seen a single time. V usage is TRBV27 and J usage is TRBJ2-1, with D hard to call. This CDR3 is 13 amino acids long. Germline CDR1 MNHEY, CDR2 SMNVEV (reference sequence). V lost 6 bases to trimming and J lost 9 bases, with 15 bases between them. CDR3 loop: CASSPSSSVEQFF. The CDR3 bases are TGTGCCAGCAGCCCTAGTTCAAGCGTTGAGCAGTTCTTC.

The rearrangement joins TRBV20-1 to TRBJ2-2, with no clear D. Trimming stripped 3 bases from V and 1 base from J, with 9 bases between. Germline V CDR1 and CDR2: DFQATT, SNEGSKA (reference sequence). CDR3 length equals 14 residues. This chain's CDR3 is CSASRSGNTGELFF. CDR3 nucleotides: TGCAGTGCTAGTAGGTCAGGGAACACCGGGGAGCTGTTTTTT.

There are a few counts of this clone. V is TRBV19 and J is TRBJ1-2, with TRBD1 identical over 7 bases. J lost 7 bases, V lost 1 base, and 6 bases had no gene match. CDR1 is LNHDA, CDR2 SQIVND, per germline (reference sequence). There are 14 residues in the CDR3. The DNA for the CDR3 is TGTGCCAGTAGTATAGTAAAGGGGGCTGCTGGCTACACCTTC. Translated: CASSIVKGAAGYTF. The full variable domain, its missing parts supplied by reference TRBV19 and TRBJ1-2, is DGGITQSPKYLFRKEGQNVTLSCEQNLNHDAMYWYRQDPGQGLRLIYYSQIVNDFQKGDIAEGYSVSREKKESFPLTVTSAQKNPTAFYLCASSIVKGAAGYTFGSGTRLTVV.

V gene TRBV9 combines with J gene TRBJ2-1; the D gene is possibly TRBD1 (6 bases). This CDR3 has 14 amino acids. The V and J ends lost 0 bases and 8 bases respectively, with 12 bases between them. CDR1 and CDR2 (germline): SGDLS, YYNGEE. CDR3 sequence (DNA): TGTGCCAGCAGCGTAGGGCACAGGGAAGATGAGCAGTTCTTC. It specifies CASSVGHREDEQFF.

The V gene is TRBV7-3, the J gene TRBJ1-2, with 8 nucleotides matching TRBD1. The CDR3 is 14 amino acids. Germline V CDR1 and CDR2: SGHTA, FQGTGA. V lost 4 bases to trimming and J lost 6 bases; unmatched junction nucleotides: 7. In DNA form, the CDR3 reads TGTGCCAGCAGCTCGCGGACAGGGAACGATGGCTACACCTTC. Residues: CASSSRTGNDGYTF. Combining the CDR3 with reference TRBV7-3 and TRBJ1-2 gives the whole variable domain GAGVSQTPSNKVTEKGKYVELRCDPISGHTALYWYRQSLGQGPEFLIYFQGTGAADDSGLPNDRFFAVRPEGSVSTLKIQRTERGDSAVYLCASSSRTGNDGYTFGSGTRLTVV.

The chain combines TRBV5-6 with TRBJ1-1, with D uncertain. Germline CDR1 SGHDT, CDR2 YYEEEE. The CDR3 has 12 residues. Trimming stripped 0 bases from V and 6 bases from J, with 6 bases between. For the CDR3, the DNA is TGTGCCAGCAGCTTGGGACTGTCTGAAGCTTTCTTT. Translating it yields CASSLGLSEAFF.

This clone occurred a few times. The rearrangement uses TRBV6-5 and TRBJ1-2, with 8 bases that match TRBD1. The CDR3 sequence is 15 residues long. Per the germline V gene, CDR1 is MNHEY and CDR2 is SVGAGI. V gave up 2 bases and J gave up 2 bases; unmatched junction bases: 4. The chain's CDR3 is CASSYDQGANYGYTF. The CDR3 DNA reads as TGTGCCAGCAGTTACGACCAGGGGGCGAACTATGGCTACACCTTC.

The V and J genes are TRBV2 and TRBJ1-6; D unclear. This CDR3 contains 13 residues. Per germline, CDR1 SNHLY and CDR2 FYNNEI. Trimming removed 1 base at V and 9 bases at J, with 7 bases between. In nucleotides, the CDR3 is TGTGCCAGCAGTGAAGTTCCTTTTTCACCCCTCCACTTT. It encodes CASSEVPFSPLHF.

The chain joins TRBV18 to TRBJ1-2, with D maybe TRBD1 (6 bases). The V end was cut by 2 bases, the J end by 2 bases, with 12 bases between. There are 15 residues in the CDR3. Germline CDR1 and CDR2: KGHSH and LQKENI. The CDR3 region has the DNA TGTGCCAGCTCACCAGGGAGACAGGTCAACTATGGCTACACCTTC. Translating gives CASSPGRQVNYGYTF. Based on the CDR3 plus reference TRBV18 and TRBJ1-2, the full variable domain is NAGVMQNPRHLVRRRGQEARLRCSPMKGHSHVYWYRQLPEEGLKFMVYLQKENIIDESGMPKERFSAEFPKEGPSILRIQQVVRGDSAAYFCASSPGRQVNYGYTFGSGTRLTVV.

The rearrangement links TRBV19 to TRBJ2-2; TRBD1 aligns across 11 bases. This CDR3 has 14 residues. The ends lost 6 bases at V and 4 bases at J; junction bases unmatched: 1. CDR1 is LNHDA and CDR2 is SQIVND in the germline V gene (reference sequence). CDR3 sequence reads: CASRGQGGTGELFF. The CDR3 DNA sequence: TGTGCCAGTAGGGGACAGGGGGGCACCGGGGAGCTGTTTTTT.

This clone was found a few times. This chain links TRBV7-2 with TRBJ1-1; TRBD1 matches 8 bases. Trimming removed 5 bases from V and 0 bases from J; junction bases left unmatched: 11. The CDR3 length is 17 residues. Per the germline V gene, CDR1 is SGHTA and CDR2 is FQGNSA. CDR3 nucleotide sequence: TGTGCCAGCAGCCCCAGGGGGCTTTTGGGCATGAACACTGAAGCTTTCTTT. Translation gives CASSPRGLLGMNTEAFF.

This rearrangement joins TRBV11-2 to TRBJ1-1; D ambiguous. This CDR3 spans 13 amino acids. Trimming stripped 1 base from V and 11 bases from J, with 14 bases between. Germline CDR1 and CDR2: SGHAT and FQNNGV. CDR3 loop: CASSLGSSLRAFF. CDR3 coding DNA: TGTGCCAGCAGCTTAGGGTCCTCGCTCCGGGCTTTCTTT.

The table lists this clone with a count of one. The rearrangement uses TRBV25-1 and TRBJ2-1, with a weak D call TRBD1 (5 bases). Trimming pared 2 bases from V and 2 bases from J, leaving 7 bases between. The germline V gene has CDR1 MGHDK and CDR2 SYGVNS. The CDR3 runs to 14 residues. The CDR3 is CASSEQGTYNEQFF. The CDR3 DNA reads TGTGCCAGCAGTGAACAGGGCACCTACAATGAGCAGTTCTTC.

The chain couples TRBV9 to TRBJ1-2; 8 nucleotides agree with TRBD1. Losses at the gene ends were 2 bases for V and 4 bases for J; bases not matched to a gene: 7. This CDR3 spans 15 amino acids. Germline-derived CDR1 and CDR2 are SGDLS and YYNGEE. The CDR3 spells CASSVGTGAVYGYTF. CDR3 nucleotide sequence: TGTGCCAGCAGCGTGGGGACAGGAGCCGTCTATGGCTACACCTTC.

The rearrangement joins TRBV7-3 to TRBJ2-2; possibly TRBD2 for D (5 bases). In germline, CDR1 is SGHTA, CDR2 FQGTGA. The CDR3 is 12 amino acids. Between the trimmed V and J ends, which lost 6 bases and 7 bases, there was a span of 9 bases. CDR3 sequence: CASSPRGGELFF. The CDR3 DNA sequence: TGTGCCAGCAGTCCCCGGGGCGGGGAGCTGTTTTTT.

The gene calls are TRBV30 and TRBJ1-2; TRBD1 aligns across 7 bases. The CDR3 has 14 amino acids. V was pared by 2 bases and J by 4 bases, with 7 bases of the junction left unmatched. Looked up from germline, CDR1 is GTSNPN and CDR2 is SVGIG (reference sequence). The chain's CDR3 is CAWSLRDSFYGYTF. Here the CDR3 DNA reads TGTGCCTGGAGTCTTCGGGACAGCTTCTATGGCTACACCTTC.

For the CDR3, the DNA is TGTGCCAGCAGTGATGGACAGGGAAGTAGGGGCTACACCTTC. This translates into CASSDGQGSRGYTF. This chain uses TRBV6-2 or TRBV6-3 with TRBJ1-2; 8 nucleotides line up with TRBD1. V lost 5 bases to trimming and J lost 8 bases; unmatched junction nucleotides: 10. Germline V CDR1 and CDR2: MNHEY, SVGEGT. This CDR3 spans 14 amino acids.

This sequence joins TRBV6-5 and TRBJ1-2, with D perhaps matching TRBD1 (5 bases). Germline CDR1 MNHEY, CDR2 SVGAGI. Trimming stripped 2 bases from V and 4 bases from J, with 5 bases between. This CDR3 comprises 12 residues. The CDR3 nucleotides read TGTGCCAGCAGTTACCAGGGCTATGGCTACACCTTC. Translation gives CASSYQGYGYTF.

V and J are TRBV15 and TRBJ1-5, with TRBD1 identical over 10 bases. The V gene's germline CDR1 is LNHNV and CDR2 YYDKDF (reference sequence). The CDR3 loop spans 15 amino acids. With 5 bases clipped from V and 11 bases from J, the junction kept 12 bases outside the gene matches. The CDR3 DNA sequence: TGTGCCACCAGCCCCGACAGGGGGCCCATGATGGCCCAGCATTTT. This encodes CATSPDRGPMMAQHF.

This clone was picked up one time. V usage is TRBV7-9 and J usage is TRBJ1-2; perhaps TRBD1 as D (6 bases). The germline V and J ends were trimmed by 0 bases and 3 bases, with 17 bases remaining between them. The V gene's germline CDR1 is SEHNR and CDR2 FQNEAQ (reference sequence). The CDR3 length is 17 residues. In DNA form, the CDR3 reads TGTGCCAGCAGCTTAGCGGGGGCAGTGGGCGCGCACTATGGCTACACCTTC. Its translation is CASSLAGAVGAHYGYTF.